This TCR beta chain originates from a study of neurological immune-mediated disorders. A single record per CDR3 protein comes from TCRdb applying MiXCR to the 5' RACE reads. The table lists 27,000 or so distinct CDR3 sequences, 15% of them singletons. The V and J ends lost 10 bases and 7 bases, in that order; junction bases with no gene match: 6. From germline, CDR1 is MDHEN and CDR2 SYDVKM. The CDR3 runs to 12 residues. This clonotype was picked up many times. The clonotype was recovered from a man in his 70s in good health. This chain uses TRBV28 with TRBJ1-2; TRBD1 matches at 10 bases. The material sequenced was PBMCs. The CDR3 is CAMGGTGVGYTF. CDR3 nucleotides: TGTGCCATGGGCGGGACAGGGGTTGGCTACACCTTC.